These 7 T cell receptor beta chains were sequenced from one sample in a study of cytomegalovirus exposure and HLA in healthy donors. PCR employed 60 Vbeta and 13 Jbeta primers. Here immunoSEQ multiplex PCR was the method, and the copy in TCRdb shows in-frame clones only, minus some. The repertoire holds about 120,000 clones, with roughly 17% as singletons. Specimen: PBMCs. The origin of the receptors is a female donor in good health and CMV-seropositive.

The chain recombines TRBV4-3 with TRBJ2-1; 7 nucleotides align to TRBD1. The CDR3 length is 16 residues. The germline V gene has CDR1 LGHNA and CDR2 YSLEER. The junction had 5 bases not matched to a gene; V was cut back by 1 base and J by 2 bases. The CDR3 DNA sequence: TGCGCCAGCAGCCAAGTTGGGCAGGGGGCCTACAATGAGCAGTTCTTC. Its translation: CASSQVGQGAYNEQFF.

V and J are TRBV14 and TRBJ2-3, with no clear D. The CDR3 contains 13 residues. V dropped 1 base and J dropped 5 bases, with 7 bases sitting between them. Germline assignment: CDR1 SGHDN and CDR2 FVKESK. CDR3 sequence reads: CASSQGQVDTQYF. CDR3 coding DNA: TGTGCCAGCAGCCAAGGGCAGGTAGATACGCAGTATTTT.

The genes are TRBV5-8 and TRBJ2-2; no reliable D call. The CDR3 spans 13 residues. Germline V gene data show CDR1 as SGHTS and CDR2 as YDEGEE. V was clipped by 0 bases and J by 6 bases, with 6 bases between them. CDR3 residues: CASSLVVAGELFF. For the CDR3, the DNA is TGTGCCAGCAGCTTGGTGGTAGCCGGGGAGCTGTTTTTT.

The chain links TRBV4-3 to TRBJ2-7; a possible D gene is TRBD1 (6 bases). The ends were cut back, 0 bases at V and 9 bases at J, with 12 bases in the middle. The CDR3 sequence is 13 residues long. Looked up from germline, CDR1 is LGHNA and CDR2 is YSLEER. DNA for the CDR3: TGCGCCAGCAGCCAAGAGACAGGCCTTAGGCAGTACTTC. The encoded protein is CASSQETGLRQYF.

The genes are TRBV7-9 and TRBJ2-5; 9 bases match TRBD2. V lost 6 bases and J lost 5; bases outside the gene matches: 10. The CDR3 covers 15 residues. Germline V CDR1 and CDR2: SEHNR, FQNEAQ (reference sequence). CDR3: CASSRLAEPEETQYF. The CDR3 bases are TGTGCCAGCAGTAGACTAGCGGAACCCGAGGAGACCCAGTACTTC. Full variable domain (rest looked up from reference TRBV7-9 and TRBJ2-5): DTGVSQNPRHKITKRGQNVTFRCDPISEHNRLYWYRQTLGQGPEFLTYFQNEAQLEKSRLLSDRFSAERPKGSFSTLEIQRTEQGDSAMYLCASSRLAEPEETQYFGPGTRLLVL.

A few counts support this clone. The chain carries TRBV7-2 and TRBJ1-5, with 7 bases matching TRBD1. Germline CDR1 is SGHTA and CDR2 is FQGNSA. The CDR3 has 15 amino acids. Unmatched junction bases numbered 4, after V lost 3 bases and J lost 2 bases. The CDR3 DNA reads TGTGCCAGCAGCTTCGCCGGGACAGGCAATCAGCCCCAGCATTTT. It is translated as CASSFAGTGNQPQHF. The whole variable domain, remainder taken from reference TRBV7-2 and TRBJ1-5, is GAGVSQSPSNKVTEKGKDVELRCDPISGHTALYWYRQSLGQGLEFLIYFQGNSAPDKSGLPSDRFSAERTGGSVSTLTIQRTQQEDSAVYLCASSFAGTGNQPQHFGDGTRLSIL.

This chain links TRBV4-2 with TRBJ1-4; 9 bases match TRBD1. The CDR3 spans 15 residues. V was pared by 1 base and J by 5 bases, with 2 bases of the junction left unmatched. CDR1 is LGHNA and CDR2 is YNFKEQ in the germline V gene. The CDR3 sequence is CASSQVGQGNEKLFF. Written as DNA, the CDR3 is TGTGCCAGCAGCCAAGTAGGACAGGGGAATGAAAAACTGTTTTTT.